This T cell receptor (beta chain) was documented in a study of neoadjuvant anti-PD-1 for oral cavity cancer. For the study at large: Most patients had three to four biweekly doses of 3 mg/kg nivolumab before resection. Non-progressing patients received a fourth nivolumab dose near day 43, then surgery on days 50-56. General study results and limits: Non-responders to neoadjuvant nivolumab had significantly more clonal PBMC T cells than responders.

Trimming took 3 bases from V and 5 from J, leaving 13 bases between them. Looked up from germline, CDR1 is SGHAT and CDR2 is FQNNGV. The CDR3 totals 15 residues. With regard to this clone: Its antigen remains unidentified.

Libraries were prepared by immunoSEQ multiplex PCR; TCRdb keeps only in-frame clonotypes and omits some of them. The sample contains around 17,000 clones, 65% to 75% of which appear only once. The sequencing used PBMCs, collected before nivolumab (anti-PD-1) treatment. The receptor was derived from a person between 35 and 79 years old with oral cavity squamous cell carcinoma. This sequence joins TRBV11-2 and TRBJ2-2; the D is unclear. CDR3 residues: CASSLAPTNTGELFF. CDR3 coding DNA: TGTGCCAGCAGCTTGGCACCAACCAATACCGGGGAGCTGTTTTTT.